This TCR beta chain was identified in a study of T-cell reconstitution after alpha-beta-depleted transplantation in children. Study findings and constraints: Expanded graft clones numbering several hundred reportedly gave rise to alpha-beta T cells about two months after transplant. In some patients, recipient T cells and intrathymic progenitors surviving conditioning explained high day-60 diversity. Among T cells one year after transplant, newly produced cells accounted for most counts and diversity.

About this clonotype: Antigen: not known.

This sample's TCRbeta library carried unique molecular identifier barcodes. MiXCR, applied by TCRdb to the PCR reads, yields one record per CDR3 protein. The repertoire holds 780,000 or so distinct CDR3 sequences, with roughly 15% as singletons. The germline CDR1 and CDR2 sequences are SGHAT and FQDESV (reference sequence). Trimming stripped 3 bases from V and 3 bases from J, with 15 bases between. The CDR3 has 15 residues. This receptor was taken from a male patient aged 5 to 17 who had a stem cell transplant for acute lymphoblastic leukemia, so the T cells may come from the graft donor. Sequencing used PBMCs, mostly from graft donor cells, obtained 360 days after TCRalphabeta/CD19-depleted stem cell transplant. V gene TRBV11-1 combines with J gene TRBJ2-7, with D tentatively TRBD2 (6 bases). For the CDR3, the DNA is TGTGCCAGCAGCTTCAGTTCCAGCGGGCACTACGAGCAGTACTTC. It yields the protein CASSFSSSGHYEQYF. The full variable domain, completed using reference TRBV11-1 and TRBJ2-7, is EAEVAQSPRYKITEKSQAVAFWCDPISGHATLYWYRQILGQGPELLVQFQDESVVDDSQLPKDRFSAERLKGVDSTLKIQPAELGDSAMYLCASSFSSSGHYEQYFGPGTRLTVT.